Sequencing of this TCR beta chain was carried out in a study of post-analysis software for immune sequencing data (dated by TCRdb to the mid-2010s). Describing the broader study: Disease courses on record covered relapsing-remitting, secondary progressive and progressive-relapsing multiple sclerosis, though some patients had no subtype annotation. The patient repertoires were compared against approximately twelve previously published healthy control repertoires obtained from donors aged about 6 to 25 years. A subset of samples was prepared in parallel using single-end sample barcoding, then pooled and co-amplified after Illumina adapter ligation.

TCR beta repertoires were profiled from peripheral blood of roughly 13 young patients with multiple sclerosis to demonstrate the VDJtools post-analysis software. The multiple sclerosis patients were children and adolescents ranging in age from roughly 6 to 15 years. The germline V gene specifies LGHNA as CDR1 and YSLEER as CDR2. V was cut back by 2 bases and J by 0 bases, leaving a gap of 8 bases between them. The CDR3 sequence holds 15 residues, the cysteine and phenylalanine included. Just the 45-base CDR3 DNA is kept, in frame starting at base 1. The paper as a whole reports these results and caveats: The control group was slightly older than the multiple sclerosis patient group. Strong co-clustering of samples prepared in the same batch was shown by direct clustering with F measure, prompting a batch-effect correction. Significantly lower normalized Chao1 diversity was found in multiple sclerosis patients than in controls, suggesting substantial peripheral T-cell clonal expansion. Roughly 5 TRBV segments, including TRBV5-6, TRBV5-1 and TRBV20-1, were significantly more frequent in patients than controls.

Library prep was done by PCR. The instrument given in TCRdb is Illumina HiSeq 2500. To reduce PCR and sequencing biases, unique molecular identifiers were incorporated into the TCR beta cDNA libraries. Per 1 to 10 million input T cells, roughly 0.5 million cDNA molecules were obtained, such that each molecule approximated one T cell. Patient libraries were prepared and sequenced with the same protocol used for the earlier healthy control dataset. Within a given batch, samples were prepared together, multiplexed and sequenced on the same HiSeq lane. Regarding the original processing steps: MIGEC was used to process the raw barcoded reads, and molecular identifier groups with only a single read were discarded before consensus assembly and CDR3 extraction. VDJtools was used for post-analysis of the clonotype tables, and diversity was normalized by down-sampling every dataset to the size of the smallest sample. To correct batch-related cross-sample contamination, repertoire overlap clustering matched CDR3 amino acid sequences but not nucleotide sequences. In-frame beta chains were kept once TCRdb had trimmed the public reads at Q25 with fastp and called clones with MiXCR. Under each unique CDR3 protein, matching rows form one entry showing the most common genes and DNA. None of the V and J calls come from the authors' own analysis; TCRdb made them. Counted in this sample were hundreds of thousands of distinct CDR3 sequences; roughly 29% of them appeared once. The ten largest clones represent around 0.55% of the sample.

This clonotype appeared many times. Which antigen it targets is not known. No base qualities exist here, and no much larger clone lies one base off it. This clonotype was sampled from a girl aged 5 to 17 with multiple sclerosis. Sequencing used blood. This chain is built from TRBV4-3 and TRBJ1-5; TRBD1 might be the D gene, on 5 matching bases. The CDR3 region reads CASSQQTDSNQPQHF. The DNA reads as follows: TGCGCCAGCAGCCAACAGACAGATAGCAATCAGCCCCAGCATTTT.